This passage covers 25 T cell receptor beta chains from one sample sequenced in a study of blood T cell repertoires in COVID-19. Sequencing used immunoSEQ multiplex PCR; TCRdb keeps in-frame clones, though not all of them. This sample yields some 63,000 clones, of which around 80% are seen a single time; more than 25% belongs to the top ten. Sequenced input: peripheral blood. The receptors were sampled from a human donor in a cohort sampled during active COVID-19.

The rearrangement joins TRBV2 to TRBJ2-4; no firm D call. The CDR3 is 12 amino acids. Germline values: CDR1 SNHLY, CDR2 FYNNEI. The V end lost 2 bases, the J end lost 8 bases, and 7 bases lay between the germline ends. CDR3 nucleotides: TGTGCCAGCAGTGAAACCAGTTACATTCAGTACTTC. The encoded protein is CASSETSYIQYF.

V and J are TRBV5-4 and TRBJ1-5; unclear D gene. CDR1 is SGHNT, CDR2 YYREEE, per germline (reference sequence). V gave up 0 bases and J gave up 0 bases, with 7 bases separating them. The CDR3 runs to 15 residues. The CDR3 DNA sequence: TGTGCCAGCAGCTTGGATCCAGTTAGCAATCAGCCCCAGCATTTT. Its protein product is CASSLDPVSNQPQHF.

The V and J genes are TRBV24-1 and TRBJ2-5, with TRBD2 identical over 14 bases. Unmatched junction bases numbered 1, after V lost 4 bases and J lost 4 bases. The CDR3 has 15 residues. Germline V CDR1 and CDR2: KGHDR, SFDVKD. The CDR3 loop reads CATSEGLAGGETQYF. In nucleotides, the CDR3 is TGTGCCACCAGTGAAGGACTAGCGGGAGGAGAGACCCAGTACTTC.

The chain combines TRBV10-3 with TRBJ2-5; TRBD2 matches 9 bases. CDR1 is ENHRY and CDR2 is SYGVKD in the germline V gene. The CDR3 runs to 15 residues. Trimming took 6 bases from V and 1 from J; bases not matched to a gene: 6. The CDR3 protein is CAISKAGGFQETQYF. The CDR3 region has the DNA TGTGCCATCAGCAAAGCGGGAGGTTTCCAAGAGACCCAGTACTTC.

The chain is built from TRBV3-1 (or the pseudogene TRBV3-2) and TRBJ1-1, with D unresolved. CDR1 is LGHDT, CDR2 YNNKEL, per germline (reference sequence). The CDR3 is made up of 13 amino acids. Trimming removed 4 bases from V and 11 bases from J, with 17 bases in between. The CDR3 reads CASSPQVGRGAFF. The CDR3 DNA is TGTGCCAGCAGCCCCCAGGTTGGCCGTGGGGCTTTCTTT.

This clone was seen only a few times. This rearrangement joins TRBV12-3 or TRBV12-4 to TRBJ1-5; the D is unclear. Deletions cut 5 bases from V and 1 base from J, with 6 bases between. The CDR3 is 13 amino acids. The CDR3, as DNA: TGTGCCAGCAGTCGGTACAGCAATCAGCCCCAGCATTTT. Residues: CASSRYSNQPQHF.

The chain links TRBV20-1 to TRBJ2-2; unclear D gene. Germline V gene data show CDR1 as DFQATT and CDR2 as SNEGSKA (reference sequence). V lost 3 bases, J lost 7 bases, and 12 bases lay in between. The CDR3 loop spans 13 amino acids. This CDR3 reads CSASKASDGELFF. CDR3 in DNA: TGCAGTGCTAGTAAGGCCAGCGACGGGGAGCTGTTTTTT.

The V and J genes are TRBV5-1 and TRBJ2-2; TRBD2 matches 7 bases. Trimming removed 4 bases from V and 4 bases from J; junction bases left unmatched: 10. The germline gives CDR1 SGHRS, CDR2 YFSETQ. The CDR3 is 16 amino acids. CDR3 nucleotides: TGCGCCAGCAGCCCAGTTACCGGCGGGAGCACCGGGGAGCTGTTTTTT. Its protein is CASSPVTGGSTGELFF.

In its sample, this clone was seen a few times. The genes are TRBV6-5 and TRBJ2-7, with 9 bases that match TRBD2. Per the germline V gene, CDR1 is MNHEY and CDR2 is SVGAGI. This CDR3 contains 14 residues. Trimming at V came to 2 bases and at J to 5 bases, leaving 4 bases not matched to a gene. CDR3 DNA sequence: TGTGCCAGCAGTTACGAGAGGACTAGCGACGAGCAGTACTTC. It specifies CASSYERTSDEQYF.

J is TRBJ2-7 and V is TRBV30; 9 positions agree with TRBD2. V lost 2 bases and J lost 4; bases outside the gene matches: 3. CDR1 is GTSNPN and CDR2 is SVGIG in the germline V gene (reference sequence). CDR3 length: 13 residues. The CDR3 region is CAWSNSGRYEQYF. The DNA for the CDR3 is TGTGCCTGGAGTAATAGCGGGAGATACGAGCAGTACTTC.

This clone showed up just a few times. The chain combines TRBV7-3 with TRBJ2-7; D is possibly TRBD1 (6 bases). Trimming took off 0 bases at V and 3 bases at J, with 6 bases between the two ends. The CDR3 spans 13 residues. Germline CDR1 and CDR2: SGHTA and FQGTGA. The CDR3 sequence: CASSLTGGYEQYF. CDR3 DNA: TGTGCCAGCAGCTTAACAGGGGGCTACGAGCAGTACTTC.

This clone was detected many times. In DNA form, the CDR3 reads TGCGCCAGCAGCTCAGGGGAGCTAGCGGGAGTGAGGACCGGGGAGCTGTTTTTT. It codes for CASSSGELAGVRTGELFF. The chain links TRBV5-1 to TRBJ2-2; 10 positions agree with TRBD2. V shed 3 bases and J 5 bases; nucleotides not matched to a gene: 13. Germline-derived CDR1 and CDR2 are SGHRS and YFSETQ. This CDR3 spans 18 amino acids.

CDR3 sequence (DNA): TGTGCCAGCAGTGAAGACGGAGGGGTGGGCAAAAACATTCAGTACTTC. This encodes CASSEDGGVGKNIQYF. This sequence joins TRBV2 and TRBJ2-4, with a possible D match to TRBD2 (6 bases). Germline V gives CDR1 SNHLY, CDR2 FYNNEI. V shed 1 base and J shed 3 bases, with 13 bases lying between them. This CDR3 is built from 16 residues.

The rearrangement links TRBV7-2 to TRBJ2-3; D not resolved. The V gene lost 5 bases and the J gene lost 2 bases, with 11 bases spanning the gap. The CDR3 consists of 14 residues. Germline V lookup: CDR1 SGHTA, CDR2 FQGNSA. The CDR3 loop reads CASSLGPFTDTQYF. The CDR3 region has the DNA TGTGCCAGCAGCCTTGGGCCCTTCACAGATACGCAGTATTTT.

The V gene is TRBV6-5, the J gene TRBJ1-6, with D perhaps TRBD1 (6 bases). CDR3 size: 15 residues. Germline assignment: CDR1 MNHEY and CDR2 SVGAGI. Trimming shortened V by 6 bases and J by 9 bases, and 18 bases separated the two germline ends. CDR3 loop: CASRDQQGRGSPLHF. Here the CDR3 DNA reads TGTGCCAGCAGGGACCAACAGGGAAGGGGTTCACCCCTCCACTTT.

The chain carries TRBV21-1 and TRBJ1-4. TRBV21-1 is deemed a pseudogene. CDR3 length equals 15 residues. CDR3 coding DNA: TGTGCCTGTGAAATAGAGGGTGTGCCAAATGAAAAACTGTTTTTT. This encodes CACEIEGVPNEKLFF.

This clone was recorded a few times. V is TRBV30 and J is TRBJ1-1; D uncertain. Germline-derived CDR1 and CDR2 are GTSNPN and SVGIG (reference sequence). This CDR3 contains 13 residues. V was clipped by 4 bases and J by 8 bases, with 17 bases between them. The CDR3 DNA follows: TGTGCCTGGACCAACCGGGTTGATTCGGAAGCTTTCTTT. It translates to CAWTNRVDSEAFF.

The V call is TRBV2, the J call TRBJ2-1; 7 bases align to TRBD2. Trimming took 4 bases from V and 0 from J; bases not matched to a gene: 6. The CDR3 consists of 16 residues. Germline V gene lookup returns CDR1 SNHLY and CDR2 FYNNEI. CDR3 nucleotides: TGTGCCAGCAGTGGAACGGGGGACTACTCCTACAATGAGCAGTTCTTC. It codes for CASSGTGDYSYNEQFF.

The chain couples TRBV6-5 to TRBJ1-1, with a tentative D call TRBD1 (6 bases). The germline V gene has CDR1 MNHEY and CDR2 SVGAGI. The CDR3 totals 15 residues. The V gene lost 5 bases and the J gene lost 3 bases, with 16 bases spanning the gap. In DNA form, the CDR3 reads TGTGCCAGCAGTAACCCCACAGGGTCGGACACTGAAGCTTTCTTT. Its translation: CASSNPTGSDTEAFF.

This clone was counted a few times. This sequence joins TRBV4-1 and TRBJ2-1; TRBD2 aligns across 9 bases. Germline V lookup: CDR1 MGHRA, CDR2 YSYEKL. The CDR3 spans 17 residues. J was trimmed by 7 bases and V by 2 bases; bases with no gene match: 12. The CDR3 protein is CASSQSILGGRGNEQFF. The CDR3 DNA reads TGCGCCAGCAGCCAATCTATACTTGGCGGGAGGGGAAATGAGCAGTTCTTC.

V is TRBV19 and J is TRBJ1-2, with 8 bases lining up with TRBD1. The CDR3 loop spans 15 amino acids. V lost 3 bases to trimming and J lost 7 bases; unmatched junction nucleotides: 10. Germline V gene sequence: CDR1 LNHDA, CDR2 SQIVND (reference sequence). The CDR3 DNA follows: TGTGCCAGTAGTATCCGTCCCGACAGGGGTGTTGGCTACACCTTC. Residues: CASSIRPDRGVGYTF.

The V call is TRBV2, the J call TRBJ2-3; TRBD1 aligns across 7 bases. The CDR3 has 13 residues. After removal of 7 bases from V and 6 bases from J, the junction contained 7 bases not matched to a gene. CDR1 and CDR2 (germline): SNHLY, FYNNEI. The CDR3 nucleotides are TGTGCCAGCAAGGACAGGCACTCGGATACGCAGTATTTT. Translation gives CASKDRHSDTQYF.

V usage is TRBV28 and J usage is TRBJ2-7; tentative D call: TRBD1 (6 bases). The V and J ends lost 6 bases and 5 bases respectively, with 20 bases between them. This CDR3 has 15 amino acids. CDR1 MDHEN and CDR2 SYDVKM come from the germline V gene. The CDR3 nucleotides read TGTGCCAGCAGGGACCAGGGGTCCGGGTCCCACGAGCAGTACTTC. Translation gives CASRDQGSGSHEQYF.

The rearrangement joins TRBV7-9 to TRBJ2-7; 8 nucleotides align to TRBD2. This CDR3 has 14 residues. Germline CDR1 is SEHNR and CDR2 is FQNEAQ (reference sequence). V was clipped by 5 bases and J by 6 bases; unmatched bases: 9. CDR3 nucleotides: TGTGCCAGCAGCCGTGGGGGACTAGACGTCGAGCAGTACTTC. Its translation is CASSRGGLDVEQYF.

The V gene is TRBV6-5, the J gene TRBJ2-7, with TRBD2 identical over 7 bases. The CDR3 loop spans 13 amino acids. The V and J ends lost 7 bases and 1 base, in that order; junction bases with no gene match: 4. Germline V gene lookup returns CDR1 MNHEY and CDR2 SVGAGI. The DNA for the CDR3 is TGTGCCAGCACTAGCGGCTTATCCTACGAGCAGTACTTC. It is translated as CASTSGLSYEQYF.